Listed below are T cell receptor beta chains from one sample, sequenced in a study of T cell responses to AZD1222 COVID-19 vaccine. Repertoires were generated with immunoSEQ multiplex PCR, while TCRdb's copy carries only in-frame clones and drops some. In the table there are just under 90,000 clones, over 75% of which are singletons. This specimen consisted of peripheral blood, obtained on day 0 of AZD1222 vaccination. These receptor sequences come from an adult in good health. Both conserved end residues are part of each CDR3. The D gene is left open where the match is weak. Clone size appears in some rows only: once, few, many, or a class for an expanded clone.

TRBV7-6,.,TRBJ2-7,15,.,CASSLGAGDSYEQYF,TGTGCCAGCAGCTTAGGTGCAGGGGACTCCTACGAGCAGTACTTC
TRBV4-3,.,TRBJ2-2,18,TRBD2,CASSQDGLAGGDTGELFF,TGCGCCAGCAGCCAAGATGGACTAGCGGGAGGCGACACCGGGGAGCTGTTTTTT
TRBV6-5,.,TRBJ2-1,11,.,CASSFLNEQFF,TGTGCCAGCAGTTTCCTCAATGAGCAGTTCTTC
TRBV2,.,TRBJ1-5,14,.,CASREEYSNQPQHF,TGTGCCAGCAGGGAAGAATATAGCAATCAGCCCCAGCATTTT
TRBV24-1,.,TRBJ2-5,13,.,CATSVGGQATQYF,TGTGCCACCAGTGTTGGGGGCCAAGCGACCCAGTACTTC
TRBV11-2,few,TRBJ2-7,20,.,CASSLDGGLSRREESYEQYF,TGTGCCAGCAGCTTAGATGGGGGTTTGAGCAGGAGAGAGGAGTCCTACGAGCAGTACTTC
TRBV28,.,TRBJ1-5,15,.,CASSPVTGSNQPQHF,TGTGCCAGCAGTCCCGTCACCGGGAGCAATCAGCCCCAGCATTTT
TRBV11-2,.,TRBJ2-2,14,.,CATGRGGNTGELFF,TGTGCCACTGGACGGGGAGGTAACACCGGGGAGCTGTTTTTT
TRBV28,.,TRBJ2-7,12,.,CASSLNPGEQYF,TGTGCCAGCAGTTTAAATCCAGGCGAGCAGTACTTC
TRBV3-1/TRBV3-2,.,TRBJ1-4,14,.,CASSRSATNEKLFF,TGTGCCAGCAGCCGATCGGCAACTAATGAAAAACTGTTTTTT
TRBV19,few,TRBJ1-1,13,.,CASSNTVNTEAFF,TGTGCCAGTAGTAATACAGTGAACACTGAAGCTTTCTTT
TRBV3-1/TRBV3-2,.,TRBJ2-3,17,TRBD1,CASSSGTGFTSTDTQYF,TGTGCCAGCAGCTCCGGGACAGGGTTTACTAGCACAGATACGCAGTATTTT
TRBV19,.,TRBJ1-3,14,.,CASSAYRVGNTIYF,TGTGCCAGTAGTGCCTACAGGGTTGGAAACACCATATATTTT
TRBV11-2,.,TRBJ1-2,14,TRBD1,CASSLADRDYGYTF,TGTGCCAGCAGCTTAGCGGACAGGGACTATGGCTACACCTTC
TRBV28,.,TRBJ1-2,11,.,CASRVPGGYTF,TGTGCCAGCAGGGTACCGGGAGGCTACACCTTC
TRBV7-2,.,TRBJ2-3,12,.,CASSLVRDTQYF,TGTGCCAGCAGCTTAGTGAGAGATACGCAGTATTTT
TRBV29-1,.,TRBJ1-2,12,.,CSVGSPNYGYTF,TGCAGCGTTGGGTCTCCTAACTATGGCTACACCTTC
TRBV9,.,TRBJ2-7,15,.,CASSVGAEGPYEQYF,TGTGCCAGCAGCGTAGGAGCCGAGGGACCTTACGAGCAGTACTTC
TRBV7-9,.,TRBJ1-1,11,.,CASSTVSPAFF,TGTGCCAGCAGCACGGTTTCCCCAGCTTTCTTT
TRBV29-1,.,TRBJ1-4,13,TRBD1,CSAVQGAKEKLFF,TGCAGCGCCGTACAGGGGGCGAAAGAAAAACTGTTTTTT
TRBV14,once,TRBJ2-5,14,.,CASSIRDYQETQYF,TGTGCCAGCAGCATCCGGGACTACCAAGAGACCCAGTACTTC
TRBV28,.,TRBJ1-5,13,.,CASSVRYDQPQHF,TGTGCCAGCAGTGTCAGGTATGATCAGCCCCAGCATTTT
TRBV20-1,.,TRBJ2-7,16,TRBD1,CSASSQWTGESYEQYF,TGCAGTGCTAGTAGTCAATGGACAGGGGAAAGCTACGAGCAGTACTTC
TRBV12-3/TRBV12-4,.,TRBJ2-7,12,TRBD2,CASSLGGGEQYF,TGTGCCAGCAGCCTGGGGGGGGGCGAGCAGTACTTC
TRBV24-1,.,TRBJ2-6,17,.,CATSDLGRGAGANVLTF,TGTGCCACCAGTGACCTAGGTCGGGGAGCTGGGGCCAACGTCCTGACTTTC
TRBV28,.,TRBJ1-4,16,.,CASSLSRGWANEKLFF,TGTGCCAGCAGTTTATCGAGGGGCTGGGCTAATGAAAAACTGTTTTTT
TRBV14,once,TRBJ2-7,15,TRBD2,CASSRGLAGTYEQYF,TGTGCCAGCAGCCGAGGACTAGCGGGGACCTACGAGCAGTACTTC
TRBV19,.,TRBJ2-7,15,.,CASSIDWRGAYEQYF,TGTGCCAGTAGTATAGATTGGCGGGGAGCCTACGAGCAGTACTTC
TRBV5-1,.,TRBJ2-1,18,TRBD2,CASSLAISGASSYNEQFF,TGCGCCAGCAGCTTGGCAATTAGCGGGGCCAGCTCCTACAATGAGCAGTTCTTC
TRBV5-4,.,TRBJ1-3,17,TRBD1,CASSPDPATGAGNTIYF,TGTGCCAGCAGCCCGGATCCGGCGACAGGGGCTGGAAACACCATATATTTT
TRBV30,.,TRBJ2-7,14,TRBD2,CAWREREGHYEQYF,TGTGCCTGGAGAGAGCGGGAGGGCCACTACGAGCAGTACTTC
TRBV5-1,.,TRBJ2-1,15,TRBD2,CASSLTGGPYNEQFF,TGCGCCAGCAGCTTGACGGGAGGGCCCTACAATGAGCAGTTCTTC
TRBV28,few,TRBJ1-6,12,.,CASSPPRGPLHF,TGTGCCAGCAGTCCCCCCCGGGGACCCCTCCACTTT
TRBV11-1,.,TRBJ2-5,14,.,CASSLSGGRETQYF,TGTGCCAGCAGCTTGTCGGGGGGCCGGGAGACCCAGTACTTC
TRBV19,.,TRBJ2-1,18,TRBD2,CASSIDGPSGRAMNEQFF,TGTGCCAGTAGTATAGATGGGCCTAGCGGGAGGGCCATGAATGAGCAGTTCTTC
TRBV7-9,once,TRBJ2-7,14,TRBD1,CASSRQGGSYEQYF,TGTGCCAGCAGCCGACAGGGTGGCTCCTACGAGCAGTACTTC
TRBV27,.,TRBJ1-6,15,TRBD1,CASSLGTAYNSPLHF,TGTGCCAGCAGTTTAGGGACAGCATATAATTCACCCCTCCACTTT
TRBV5-4,.,TRBJ2-5,14,TRBD1,CASSIRQGKETQYF,TGTGCCAGCAGCATAAGACAGGGGAAAGAGACCCAGTACTTC
TRBV18,.,TRBJ1-1,13,.,CASSMGADTEAFF,TGTGCCAGCTCTATGGGGGCGGACACTGAAGCTTTCTTT
TRBV23-1,.,TRBJ2-1,16,TRBD2,CASSQRFLAGEYEQFF,TGCGCCAGCAGTCAAAGGTTCCTAGCGGGAGAGTATGAGCAGTTCTTC
TRBV5-1,few,TRBJ2-1,13,.,CASSFTGSNEQFF,TGCGCCAGCAGCTTTACAGGGTCCAATGAGCAGTTCTTC
TRBV6-5,.,TRBJ2-7,13,.,CASSWDGNYEQYF,TGTGCCAGCAGTTGGGACGGAAATTACGAGCAGTACTTC
TRBV7-9,.,TRBJ1-1,11,.,CAYQGRTEAFF,TGTGCGTATCAGGGGAGGACTGAAGCTTTCTTT
TRBV5-1,.,TRBJ2-3,13,.,CASLHPSTDTQYF,TGCGCCAGCTTACACCCAAGTACAGATACGCAGTATTTT
TRBV7-9,.,TRBJ1-2,15,.,CASSFDRLIKHGYTF,TGTGCCAGCAGCTTTGACCGCCTTATCAAGCATGGCTACACCTTC
TRBV5-1,.,TRBJ1-2,16,TRBD1,CASSYGLGQNNYGYTF,TGCGCCAGCAGCTATGGATTGGGACAGAATAACTATGGCTACACCTTC
TRBV27,once,TRBJ1-5,16,.,CASSLSRGGSNQPQHF,TGTGCCAGCAGTCTCTCCCGGGGGGGGAGCAATCAGCCCCAGCATTTT
TRBV5-1,.,TRBJ2-1,14,.,CASSSRTDYNEQFF,TGCGCCAGCAGCTCTCGGACAGACTACAATGAGCAGTTCTTC
TRBV7-8,.,TRBJ1-1,15,.,CASSLPGRRSTEAFF,TGTGCCAGCAGCTTGCCGGGACGGAGGAGCACTGAAGCTTTCTTT